A single TCR beta chain is shown here with its context. The data are from a study of blood T cell repertoires in COVID-19. In the study overall: Collection of acute and convalescent COVID-19 samples took place in the United States, Italy and Spain. The cDNA or gDNA used as material had been derived from T cells, B-cell-depleted T cells, or PBMCs.

The data were produced by immunoSEQ multiplex PCR, yet TCRdb's version contains in-frame clones alone and is incomplete. The sample shows 120,000 or so clones, about 90% of them seen only once. The V gene end was trimmed by 2 bases and the J gene end by 5 bases; junction bases not matched to a gene: 6. The germline CDR1 and CDR2 sequences are SGHVS and FQNEAQ. CDR3 length equals 16 residues. This TCR derives from a man in his 70s who had recovered from COVID-19. The sequencing sample was made of peripheral blood. J is TRBJ1-6 and V is TRBV7-8, with TRBD1 matching over 7 bases. The CDR3 spells CASSLRRQGDNSPLHF. The CDR3 nucleotides read TGTGCCAGCAGCTTAAGGCGACAGGGTGATAATTCACCCCTCCACTTT.